This T cell receptor (beta chain) was captured in a study of blood T cell repertoires in COVID-19. Study-level background: PBMCs, B-cell-depleted T cells, or T cells provided the cDNA or gDNA that made up the material.

Per the original methods: From reference gene primer amplification, estimates of nucleated cell counts were derived. Assay used: immunoSEQ multiplex PCR; TCRdb lists only in-frame clones, some missing. From that table come the V and J calls and clone size; the DNA was used to work out D and trimming. This table holds some 230,000 clones, around 84% found once. There are 15 residues in the CDR3. Deletions cut 6 bases from V and 4 bases from J, with 16 bases between. Germline CDR1 SGHNT, CDR2 YENEEA. Sequenced material: peripheral blood. The J gene is TRBJ1-5, the V gene TRBV11-3; no firm D call. The receptor's source is a man aged 40-49 years with acute or convalescent COVID-19. This chain's CDR3 is CASSFPPRLNQPQHF. The CDR3, as DNA: TGTGCCAGCAGTTTTCCACCGAGACTTAATCAGCCCCAGCATTTT.